Shown below are 19 T cell receptor beta chains from a single sample sequenced in a study of siplizumab effects on memory and regulatory T cells. Coculture of the mixed lymphocyte reaction cells took place at 37 degrees C and lasted roughly 6 days. Their antigens are not known. Libraries were prepared by immunoSEQ multiplex PCR; TCRdb keeps only in-frame clonotypes and omits some of them. The sample yields nearly 4,500 clones, less than 55% seen once. The material sequenced was CFSE-low (dividing) CD4+ T cells sorted from an allogeneic mixed lymphocyte reaction. The receptors shown here come from a human donor in good health; the cells came from an allogeneic mixed lymphocyte reaction. Some clones in this sample may be carry-over from other donors' samples.

This chain joins TRBV11-3 and TRBJ2-1, with a tentative D call TRBD2 (6 bases). The CDR3 spans 15 residues. From germline, CDR1 is SGHNT and CDR2 YENEEA. Trimming removed 0 bases from V and 9 bases from J, with 15 bases in between. Here the CDR3 DNA reads TGTGCCAGCAGCTTAGAGAGACTAGTAAGAGTTGAGCAGTTCTTC. Translated: CASSLERLVRVEQFF.

There are a few counts of this clone. V and J are TRBV5-4 and TRBJ2-7; D gene uncertain. This CDR3 has 13 residues. V was clipped by 1 base and J by 5 bases, with 10 bases between them. CDR1 and CDR2 from the germline V gene are SGHNT and YYREEE (reference sequence). This chain's CDR3 is CASSLFGPDEQYF. The CDR3 nucleotides read TGTGCCAGCAGCTTGTTCGGGCCTGACGAGCAGTACTTC. The full variable domain, in which reference TRBV5-4 and TRBJ2-7 provide the parts outside the CDR3, is ETGVTQSPTHLIKTRGQQVTLRCSSQSGHNTVSWYQQALGQGPQFIFQYYREEENGRGNFPPRFSGLQFPNYSSELNVNALELDDSALYLCASSLFGPDEQYFGPGTRLTVT.

The chain joins TRBV7-2 to TRBJ1-1; 7 bases are a match to TRBD1. The CDR3 spans 14 residues. After removal of 6 bases from V and 0 bases from J, the junction contained 4 bases not matched to a gene. Germline CDR1 reads SGHTA; CDR2 reads FQGNSA. CDR3 bases: TGTGCCAGCAGGAGGACAGGATTGAACACTGAAGCTTTCTTT. Residues: CASRRTGLNTEAFF.

J is TRBJ2-1 and V is TRBV7-6; the match to TRBD2 covers 10 bases. The V and J ends lost 2 bases and 8 bases, in that order; junction bases with no gene match: 6. Germline V gives CDR1 SGHVS, CDR2 FNYEAQ. The CDR3 is made up of 15 amino acids. This chain's CDR3 is CASSLLPSGGDEQFF. Here the CDR3 DNA reads TGTGCCAGCAGCTTACTCCCTAGCGGGGGCGATGAGCAGTTCTTC.

This CDR3 is CASSLGGVNTEAFF. The CDR3 bases are TGTGCCAGCAGTTTAGGCGGGGTGAACACTGAAGCTTTCTTT. The rearrangement uses TRBV6-5 and TRBJ1-1; D call uncertain. Per germline, CDR1 MNHEY and CDR2 SVGAGI. The CDR3 is made up of 14 amino acids. V shed 4 bases and J shed 0 bases, with 9 bases lying between them.

This clone was picked up a small number of times. V gene TRBV7-9 combines with J gene TRBJ1-2; 7 bases fit TRBD1. The CDR3 contains 14 residues. The germline V gene has CDR1 SEHNR and CDR2 FQNEAQ (reference sequence). V gave up 5 bases and J gave up 3 bases; unmatched junction bases: 6. CDR3 in DNA: TGTGCCAGCAGCCCCACCAGGGGGGACTATGGCTACACCTTC. Amino acid sequence: CASSPTRGDYGYTF.

V is TRBV10-3 and J is TRBJ2-5, with 8 bases fitting TRBD1. V was clipped by 6 bases and J by 5 bases; unmatched bases: 11. The CDR3 has 15 residues. Germline assignment: CDR1 ENHRY and CDR2 SYGVKD. CDR3 in amino acids: CAIRDRDGNSETQYF. The DNA of the CDR3 is TGTGCCATCAGGGACAGGGATGGAAATTCGGAGACCCAGTACTTC.

Judged by abundance, this clone is large. The chain couples TRBV7-6 to TRBJ1-5; D remains unclear. Trimming left V 2 bases short and J 9 bases short, with 11 bases between. Germline loops: CDR1 SGHVS, CDR2 FNYEAQ. The CDR3 contains 13 residues. The CDR3 reads CASSLFQGGPQHF. The CDR3 DNA sequence: TGTGCCAGCAGCTTATTCCAAGGTGGGCCCCAGCATTTT.

This clone showed up just a few times. V gene TRBV30 combines with J gene TRBJ1-1; no clear D. The CDR3 has 14 amino acids. Deletions cut 4 bases from V and 0 bases from J, with 12 bases between. Germline V gene data show CDR1 as GTSNPN and CDR2 as SVGIG (reference sequence). The DNA of the CDR3 is TGTGCCTGGAATATTGGACTTGTGAACACTGAAGCTTTCTTT. Translated: CAWNIGLVNTEAFF.

This clone was detected a few times. The rearrangement links TRBV6-1 to TRBJ1-5; no reliable D call. Looked up from germline, CDR1 is MNHNS and CDR2 is SASEGT. This CDR3 is built from 10 residues. Trimming removed 4 bases from V and 7 bases from J, with 2 bases in between. CDR3 sequence reads: CASSVQPQHF. The CDR3 DNA reads TGTGCCAGCAGTGTGCAGCCCCAGCATTTT.

The chain recombines TRBV5-1 with TRBJ2-2; 10 bases fit TRBD2. Germline loops: CDR1 SGHRS, CDR2 YFSETQ. The CDR3 covers 17 residues. The trim removed 4 bases at V and 1 base at J, leaving 7 bases unmatched. The CDR3 DNA sequence: TGCGCCAGCAGCATGTCCCTAGCGGGAGTGAACACCGGGGAGCTGTTTTTT. Its protein is CASSMSLAGVNTGELFF.

The chain couples TRBV27 to TRBJ1-1; D is possibly TRBD1 (5 bases). The V and J ends lost 3 bases and 0 bases respectively, with 8 bases between them. The germline V gene has CDR1 MNHEY and CDR2 SMNVEV (reference sequence). The length of the CDR3 is 14 residues. The DNA of the CDR3 is TGTGCCAGCAGTTTCCAGGGCATGAACACTGAAGCTTTCTTT. Encoded protein: CASSFQGMNTEAFF.

V usage is TRBV18 and J usage is TRBJ1-3, with D uncertain. The CDR3 has 14 residues. The germline V gene encodes CDR1 KGHSH and CDR2 LQKENI. V lost 6 bases, J lost 2 bases, and 11 bases lay in between. CDR3 nucleotides: TGTGCCAGCTCTCCCGGGGTAACTGGAAACACCATATATTTT. Amino acid sequence: CASSPGVTGNTIYF.

V is TRBV30 and J is TRBJ1-2, with 8 positions matching TRBD1. With V trimmed by 4 bases and J by 4 bases, 2 bases remained unmatched. The CDR3 is made up of 12 amino acids. Germline V gene data show CDR1 as GTSNPN and CDR2 as SVGIG (reference sequence). The CDR3 DNA reads TGTGCCTGGACAGGGGGCGCCTATGGCTACACCTTC. It is translated as CAWTGGAYGYTF.

The chain couples TRBV9 to TRBJ2-1; the match to TRBD1 covers 7 bases. Unmatched junction bases numbered 2, after V lost 0 bases and J lost 2 bases. Germline CDR1 SGDLS, CDR2 YYNGEE. The CDR3 has 15 residues. CDR3 coding DNA: TGTGCCAGCAGCGTAGGACAGGGAACCTACAATGAGCAGTTCTTC. It is translated as CASSVGQGTYNEQFF.

The V and J genes are TRBV9 and TRBJ2-2; 10 nucleotides line up with TRBD2. This CDR3 has 17 amino acids. CDR1 is SGDLS, CDR2 YYNGEE, per germline. Trimming at V came to 2 bases and at J to 6 bases, leaving 10 bases not matched to a gene. The CDR3 DNA reads as TGTGCCAGCAGCGTGTGGACTAGCGGCGTCTTAGCCGGGGAGCTGTTTTTT. Translation: CASSVWTSGVLAGELFF.

The J gene is TRBJ1-3, the V gene TRBV7-8; D ambiguous. The germline V gene has CDR1 SGHVS and CDR2 FQNEAQ. The CDR3 totals 16 residues. V lost 8 bases and J lost 0, with 17 bases in between. The CDR3 coding sequence is TGTGCCAGCTTCTCAAGCCCGGGCTACTCTGGAAACACCATATATTTT. As protein: CASFSSPGYSGNTIYF.

The CDR3 sequence is CASSQVRGHEQYF. The CDR3 DNA follows: TGTGCCAGCAGCCAAGTCAGGGGCCACGAGCAGTACTTC. The gene calls are TRBV14 and TRBJ2-7, with D perhaps TRBD1 (6 bases). Germline CDR1 SGHDN, CDR2 FVKESK. The CDR3 spans 13 residues. V lost 1 base and J 5 bases, leaving 9 bases between the germline ends.

This chain joins TRBV7-2 and TRBJ2-7, with D maybe TRBD1 (7 bases). V gave up 0 bases and J gave up 2 bases, with 17 bases separating them. Germline V CDR1 and CDR2: SGHTA, FQGNSA. There are 17 residues in the CDR3. The CDR3 nucleotides are TGTGCCAGCAGCTTAGCCAGGAGGGGGACAGTACCCTACGAGCAGTACTTC. This encodes CASSLARRGTVPYEQYF.